This T cell receptor (beta chain) was recorded in a study of blood T cell repertoires in COVID-19. Study context: Italy, Spain and the United States were the sources of the convalescent and acute COVID-19 samples. From T cells, B-cell-depleted T cells, or PBMCs came the material, which was cDNA or gDNA.

Per the study methods: By means of reference gene primer amplification, nucleated cell counts were estimated. Measured with immunoSEQ multiplex PCR; TCRdb has only the in-frame clones, and not every one. Clonal size and the V and J genes are those of that table, whereas D and trimming came from the DNA. The table shows about 130,000 clones, with around 87% occurring only once. J was trimmed by 8 bases and V by 0 bases; bases with no gene match: 9. CDR1 and CDR2 from the germline V gene are ENHRY and SYGVKD. This CDR3 comprises 18 residues. The specimen was peripheral blood. The chain recombines TRBV10-3 with TRBJ2-1; TRBD2 aligns across 14 bases. This sequence originates from a woman aged 55-69 years with acute or convalescent COVID-19. The CDR3 nucleotides are TGTGCCATCAGTGAGTCTTTGGTACAGGGACTAGCGGGAGATGAGCAGTTCTTC. Its protein is CAISESLVQGLAGDEQFF.